The clone carrying this TCR beta chain has a count of ten or more. Antigen: not known. Trimming removed 6 bases at V and 4 bases at J, with 18 bases between. CDR3 length equals 15 residues. Germline-derived CDR1 and CDR2 are SGDLS and YYNGEE. The cDNA was produced through 5'RACE with 10-nucleotide random UMIs. MiXCR, run by TCRdb on the 5' RACE reads, gives a single entry per CDR3 protein. Here the sample spans fewer than 25,000 distinct CDR3 sequences, roughly an eighth being singletons. The time point here: technical triplicate 1. This record belongs to a study of neurological immune-mediated disorders. Study-wide points: HTLV-1-associated myelopathy had the most TCR clonal expansion, whereas multiple sclerosis had the least (lower than in healthy controls). Private repertoires in all groups were suggested by the finding that expanded clones across subjects shared no CDR3 amino acid sequences.

The TCR sequence derives from a female donor with HTLV-1-associated myelopathy (HAM/TSP). V gene TRBV9 combines with J gene TRBJ2-3; D is tentatively TRBD1 or TRBD2 (5 bases each). The specimen sequenced was CD4+ T cells from blood. CDR3 sequence: CASNGHSMGADTQYF. The CDR3 DNA reads TGTGCCAGCAATGGCCACTCTATGGGGGCAGATACGCAGTATTTT.